This T cell receptor beta chain was sequenced in a study of T-cell memory formation after mild COVID-19. In TCRdb, the 5' RACE reads were re-called with MiXCR into one record per CDR3 protein. The sample holds 580,000 or so distinct CDR3 sequences, 17% seen once. V was clipped by 0 bases and J by 6 bases, with 18 bases between them. The CDR3 extends over 17 amino acids. Germline V gene lookup returns CDR1 SGHTA and CDR2 FQGNSA. Of note for this clonotype: What it binds is not known.

Overall study results and limits: Pre-infection memory already had some responding clones, implying cross-reactive memory joined. Shrinking CD4+ clones were chiefly CM and EM; CD8+ ones were chiefly EMRA.

Source material: PBMCs or a T cell subset sorted from them (not recorded which). The chain couples TRBV7-2 to TRBJ2-1; D remains ambiguous. The origin of this receptor is an adult woman who had mild COVID-19 (a few samples of this study predate the infection). Cell type and time point are not known. CDR3 protein: CASSLAVSPILTNEQFF. CDR3 coding DNA: TGTGCCAGCAGCTTAGCGGTGTCACCAATATTAACCAATGAGCAGTTCTTC.